The subject of this entry is one TCR beta chain. Its antigen is unidentified. The V gene lost 4 bases and the J gene lost 3 bases, with 16 bases spanning the gap. The CDR3 runs 15 residues. Germline lookup yields CDR1 SGHDT and CDR2 YYEEEE. The repertoire was sequenced with immunoSEQ multiplex PCR; TCRdb's copy has only in-frame clones and lacks some. Of around 2.1 million clones in the sample, about 92% are singletons; the top ten hold 1.5% to 2%. Selected positively for CCR7 and CD45RO-negative, naive CD8 cells excluded terminally differentiated effector memory CD45RA+ cells. The record originates from a study of shared clonotypes between healthy human individuals. Study-level results: Naive subsets usually exceeded memory subsets in estimated richness.

Material for sequencing was naive CD8+ T cells from PBMCs. This sequence was found in a man between 18 and 29 years old in good health. Some clones in this sample may be carry-over from other donors' samples. J is TRBJ1-2 and V is TRBV5-6; TRBD1 might be the D (6 bases). The CDR3 sequence: CASSTLPRGYYGYTF. As DNA, the CDR3 is TGTGCCAGCAGCACACTCCCGAGGGGGTACTATGGCTACACCTTC.